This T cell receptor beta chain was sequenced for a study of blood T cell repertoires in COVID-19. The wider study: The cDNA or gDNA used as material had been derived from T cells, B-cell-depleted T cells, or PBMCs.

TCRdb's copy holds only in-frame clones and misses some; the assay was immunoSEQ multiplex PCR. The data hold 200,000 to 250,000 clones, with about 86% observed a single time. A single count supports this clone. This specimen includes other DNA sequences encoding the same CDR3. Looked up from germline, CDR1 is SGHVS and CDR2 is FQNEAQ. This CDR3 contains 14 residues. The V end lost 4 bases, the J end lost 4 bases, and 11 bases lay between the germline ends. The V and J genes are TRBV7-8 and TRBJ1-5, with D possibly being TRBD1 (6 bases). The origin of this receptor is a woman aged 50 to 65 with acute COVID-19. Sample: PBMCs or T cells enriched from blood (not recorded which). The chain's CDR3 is CASSSQGRNQPQHF. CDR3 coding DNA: TGTGCCAGCAGCTCACAGGGAAGGAATCAGCCCCAGCATTTT.